This TCR beta chain was retrieved from a study of T cells in Graves' hyperthyroidism and ophthalmopathy. General observations from the study: Most thyroid clonotypes with frequency above 0.001 were detected in blood.

There are 18 residues in the CDR3. V gave up 0 bases and J gave up 2 bases, with 21 bases separating them. Germline-derived CDR1 and CDR2 are SGHRS and YFSETQ. In its sample, this clonotype was seen many times. The target antigen is unknown. There were TCR beta CDR3 regions amplified from RNA transcripts. HTBI primers were employed in a first-round RT-PCR of the TCR CDR3. TCRdb analysed the multiplex PCR reads with MiXCR anew, one entry per CDR3 protein. The table shows 360,000 or so distinct CDR3 sequences, with roughly 18% occurring only once. Ophthalmopathy patients showed a Clinical Activity Score of at least 3, NOSPECS grade of at least 4 and duration under 3 months.

The specimen sequenced was blood. The sequence came from a woman aged 35 to 49 with Graves' ophthalmopathy. V gene TRBV5-1 combines with J gene TRBJ2-7, with a possible D match to TRBD2 (6 bases). The CDR3 here is CASSLAGIGRIPPYEQYF. For the CDR3, the DNA is TGCGCCAGCAGCTTGGCGGGCATTGGGAGGATACCGCCCTACGAGCAGTACTTC.